The subject of this entry is one TCR beta chain. The data derive from a study of T cell responses to AZD1222 COVID-19 vaccine. Germline assignment: CDR1 KGHSH and CDR2 LQKENI. J gave up 1 base and V 1 base, and 1 base lay outside the gene matches. This CDR3 is 15 amino acids long. Using immunoSEQ multiplex PCR, the repertoire was profiled, and TCRdb retains in-frame clones only, with some absent. In the table there are 100,000 or so clones, about 91% of which are singletons. The receptor comes from an adult who received the AZD1222 COVID-19 vaccine. Sequencing used peripheral blood, obtained 28 days after the second AZD1222 dose. This rearrangement joins TRBV18 to TRBJ2-7, with 10 bases identical to TRBD1. CDR3 sequence (DNA): TGTGCCAGCTCACCACAGGGACAGGGGTCCTACGAGCAGTACTTC. Residues: CASSPQGQGSYEQYF.